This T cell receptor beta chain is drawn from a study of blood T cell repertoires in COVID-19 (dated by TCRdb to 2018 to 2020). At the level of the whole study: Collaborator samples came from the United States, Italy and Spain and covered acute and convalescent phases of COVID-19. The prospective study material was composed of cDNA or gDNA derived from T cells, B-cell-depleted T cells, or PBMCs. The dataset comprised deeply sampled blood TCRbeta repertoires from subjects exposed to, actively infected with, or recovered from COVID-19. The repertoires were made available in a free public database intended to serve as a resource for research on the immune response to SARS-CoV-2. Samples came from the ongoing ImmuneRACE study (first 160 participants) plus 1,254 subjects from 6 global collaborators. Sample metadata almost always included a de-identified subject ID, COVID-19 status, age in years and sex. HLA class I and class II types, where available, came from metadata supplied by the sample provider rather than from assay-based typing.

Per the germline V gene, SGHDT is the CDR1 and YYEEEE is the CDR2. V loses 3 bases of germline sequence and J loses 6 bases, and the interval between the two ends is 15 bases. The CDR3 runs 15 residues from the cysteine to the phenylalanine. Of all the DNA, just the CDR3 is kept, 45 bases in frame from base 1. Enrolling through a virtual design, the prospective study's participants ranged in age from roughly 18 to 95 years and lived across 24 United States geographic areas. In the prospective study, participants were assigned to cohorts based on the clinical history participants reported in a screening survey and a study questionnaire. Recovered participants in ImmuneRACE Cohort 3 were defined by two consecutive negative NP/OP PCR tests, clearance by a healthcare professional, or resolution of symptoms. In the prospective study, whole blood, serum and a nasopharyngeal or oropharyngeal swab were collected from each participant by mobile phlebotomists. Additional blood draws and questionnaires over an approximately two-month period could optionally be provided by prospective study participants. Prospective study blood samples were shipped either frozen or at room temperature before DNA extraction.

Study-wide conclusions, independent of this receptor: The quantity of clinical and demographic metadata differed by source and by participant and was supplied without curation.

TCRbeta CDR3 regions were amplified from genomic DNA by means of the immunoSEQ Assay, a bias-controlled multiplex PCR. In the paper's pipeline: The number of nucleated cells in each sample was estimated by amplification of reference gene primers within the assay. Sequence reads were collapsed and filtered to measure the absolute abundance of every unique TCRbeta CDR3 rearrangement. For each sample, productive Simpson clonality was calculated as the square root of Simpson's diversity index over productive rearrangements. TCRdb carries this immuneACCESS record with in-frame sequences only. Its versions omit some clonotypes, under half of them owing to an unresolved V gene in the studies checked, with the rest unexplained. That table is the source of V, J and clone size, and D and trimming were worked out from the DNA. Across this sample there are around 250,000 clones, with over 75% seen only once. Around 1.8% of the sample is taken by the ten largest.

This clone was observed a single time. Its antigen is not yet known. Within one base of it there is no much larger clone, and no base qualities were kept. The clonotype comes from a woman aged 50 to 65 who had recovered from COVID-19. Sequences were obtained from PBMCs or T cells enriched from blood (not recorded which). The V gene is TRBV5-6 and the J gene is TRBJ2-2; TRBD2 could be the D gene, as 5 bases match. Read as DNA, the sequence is TGTGCCAGCAGCTCCGTGACTCCGGGGTCCGGGGAGCTGTTTTTT. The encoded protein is CASSSVTPGSGELFF.